These 24 T cell receptor beta chains were all obtained from the same sample, sequenced in a study of T cell responses to AZD1222 COVID-19 vaccine (dated by TCRdb to the early 2020s). The sample's time point, from its label and the paper: about 28 days (+/-7) after the second vaccine dose. The library was built by means of the immunoSEQ multiplex PCR assay. In TCRdb, the immuneACCESS table is reduced to in-frame sequences with V and J assigned. These tables do not hold every clone; where another copy was compared, an unresolved V gene accounts for under half, and the others remain unexplained. The sample table holds 150,000 to 200,000 clones, of which approximately 94% were seen once. Of the sample, under 6% falls within the top ten clones. This specimen was peripheral blood, taken 28 days after the second AZD1222 dose. The source is an adult who received the AZD1222 COVID-19 vaccine.

The J gene is TRBJ1-3, the V gene TRBV7-9; no definite D call. With 5 bases removed from V and 0 bases from J, the gap between germline ends came to 14 bases. The CDR3 runs 16 residues. CDR1 SEHNR and CDR2 FQNEAQ come from the germline V gene (reference sequence). DNA of the CDR3: TGTGCCAGCAGCGTTATCGCAGCAAACTCTGGAAACACCATATATTTT. Protein sequence: CASSVIAANSGNTIYF.

This rearrangement joins TRBV3-1 (or the pseudogene TRBV3-2) to TRBJ2-3; the match to TRBD1 covers 10 bases. V gave up 1 base and J gave up 5 bases; unmatched junction bases: 6. The CDR3 has 16 residues. The germline gives CDR1 LGHDT, CDR2 YNNKEL (reference sequence). CDR3 coding DNA: TGTGCCAGCAGCCAAGGTACCGGGACAGGGGAAGATACGCAGTATTTT. This translates into CASSQGTGTGEDTQYF.

The CDR3 DNA sequence: TGTGCCAGCAGCATGGGACAGTGGGAGACCCAGTACTTC. This codes for CASSMGQWETQYF. The chain combines TRBV28 with TRBJ2-5; 7 nucleotides align to TRBD1. Germline CDR1 reads MDHEN; CDR2 reads SYDVKM. This CDR3 has 13 residues. V lost 6 bases, J lost 5 bases, and 6 bases stayed unmatched.

Notes on this clone: The same CDR3 arises from other DNA sequences in this sample as well. The V gene is TRBV25-1, the J gene TRBJ1-1; no reliable D call. The germline CDR1 and CDR2 sequences are MGHDK and SYGVNS. V was clipped by 8 bases and J by 0 bases, with 10 bases between them. The CDR3 consists of 13 residues. CDR3 bases: TGTGCCAGCCGGGATAGAATGAACACTGAAGCTTTCTTT. Encoded protein: CASRDRMNTEAFF.

This chain connects TRBV9 to TRBJ2-1, with 8 nucleotides matching TRBD2. The junction had 11 bases not matched to a gene; V was cut back by 2 bases and J by 7 bases. The length of the CDR3 is 16 residues. The germline gives CDR1 SGDLS, CDR2 YYNGEE. The CDR3 region is CASSVNVAGQRNEQFF. The CDR3 nucleotides read TGTGCCAGCAGCGTCAACGTAGCGGGACAACGAAATGAGCAGTTCTTC.

This clone was observed once. The chain uses TRBV30 and TRBJ2-7; 13 bases align to TRBD2. This CDR3 is 15 amino acids long. Germline V gene sequence: CDR1 GTSNPN, CDR2 SVGIG (reference sequence). V gave up 0 bases and J gave up 5 bases; unmatched junction bases: 4. The CDR3, as DNA: TGTGCCTGGAGTGTGGGGACTAGCGGGAATGACGAGCAGTACTTC. Protein: CAWSVGTSGNDEQYF.

The chain has TRBV30 and TRBJ1-1; tentative D call: TRBD1 (5 bases). The CDR3 has 13 amino acids. V was cut by 2 bases and J by 1 base, with 8 bases left in between. The germline gives CDR1 GTSNPN, CDR2 SVGIG (reference sequence). Written as DNA, the CDR3 is TGTGCCTGGAGTCCTACAGGGAACACTGAAGCTTTCTTT. Its translation is CAWSPTGNTEAFF.

The J gene is TRBJ1-1, the V gene TRBV19, with unresolved D. Germline CDR1 is LNHDA and CDR2 is SQIVND (reference sequence). With 3 bases removed from V and 0 bases from J, the gap between germline ends came to 8 bases. There are 14 residues in the CDR3. DNA of the CDR3: TGTGCCAGTAGTATGAACAAGATGAACACTGAAGCTTTCTTT. Protein product: CASSMNKMNTEAFF.

The J gene is TRBJ2-3, the V gene TRBV13, with 16 bases identical to TRBD2. The germline gives CDR1 PRHDT, CDR2 FYEKMQ (reference sequence). Germline trimming cut 4 bases from V and 4 bases from J; bases unmatched to any gene: 2. This CDR3 has 16 residues. DNA for the CDR3: TGTGCCAGCAGCTCGGGACTAGCGGGAGGGTCAGATACGCAGTATTTT. Translation gives CASSSGLAGGSDTQYF.

The chain has TRBV11-2 and TRBJ2-1; no definite D call. This CDR3 contains 12 residues. Germline loops: CDR1 SGHAT, CDR2 FQNNGV. With 3 bases removed from V and 6 bases from J, the gap between germline ends came to 6 bases. CDR3 DNA sequence: TGTGCCAGCAGCTTCAATAGCAATGAGCAGTTCTTC. As protein: CASSFNSNEQFF.

The chain has TRBV6-6 and TRBJ1-2; D is possibly TRBD1 (5 bases). The V gene's germline CDR1 is MNHNY and CDR2 SVGAGI (reference sequence). CDR3 length: 14 amino acids. Trimming removed 0 bases at V and 8 bases at J, with 13 bases between. DNA of the CDR3: TGTGCCAGCAGTTACTCTGCGGGGGAAGGCGGCTACACCTTC. Translating it yields CASSYSAGEGGYTF.

The chain recombines TRBV4-3 with TRBJ2-1; D uncertain. In germline, CDR1 is LGHNA, CDR2 YSLEER. CDR3 length equals 13 residues. Trimming shortened V by 0 bases and J by 10 bases, and 10 bases separated the two germline ends. CDR3 in DNA: TGCGCCAGCAGCCAAGAGCGAACAAACGAGCAGTTCTTC. The encoded protein is CASSQERTNEQFF.

The chain joins TRBV24-1 to TRBJ1-1; D gene uncertain. CDR3 length: 13 amino acids. Germline V gene sequence: CDR1 KGHDR, CDR2 SFDVKD. The ends were cut back, 1 base at V and 1 base at J, with 3 bases in the middle. The CDR3 DNA sequence: TGTGCCACCAGTGATTTCGGGAACACTGAAGCTTTCTTT. Translating it yields CATSDFGNTEAFF.

In this sample, this clone turned up once. The chain employs TRBV30 and TRBJ1-2; D may be TRBD1 (5 bases). The CDR3 runs 13 residues. Germline-derived CDR1 and CDR2 are GTSNPN and SVGIG (reference sequence). V was cut by 0 bases and J by 7 bases, with 12 bases left in between. CDR3 nucleotide sequence: TGTGCCTGGAGTGTAACCAGGGAGGGTGGCTACACCTTC. Residues: CAWSVTREGGYTF. The variable domain in full, with the rest retrieved from reference TRBV30 and TRBJ1-2, is SQTIHQWPATLVQPVGSPLSLECTVEGTSNPNLYWYRQAAGRGLQLLFYSVGIGQISSEVPQNLSASRPQDRQFILSSKKLLLSDSGFYLCAWSVTREGGYTFGSGTRLTVV.

The genes are TRBV7-9 and TRBJ2-1; TRBD2 agrees at 14 bases. Losses at the gene ends were 5 bases for V and 6 bases for J; bases not matched to a gene: 9. Per germline, CDR1 SEHNR and CDR2 FQNEAQ (reference sequence). This CDR3 has 17 amino acids. Here the CDR3 DNA reads TGTGCCAGCAGCGCCGGGTGGGGGACTAGCGGGAGCAATGAGCAGTTCTTC. Its translation: CASSAGWGTSGSNEQFF.

The gene calls are TRBV10-3 and TRBJ2-1; D is undetermined. Trimming removed 2 bases at V and 4 bases at J, with 6 bases between. CDR1 ENHRY and CDR2 SYGVKD come from the germline V gene. This CDR3 region has 13 residues. CDR3 in amino acids: CAISETAYNEQFF. In nucleotides, the CDR3 is TGTGCCATCAGTGAGACAGCTTACAATGAGCAGTTCTTC.

The V gene is TRBV12-5, the J gene TRBJ1-1, with 8 bases matching TRBD1. The ends lost 6 bases at V and 5 bases at J; junction bases unmatched: 2. Germline CDR1 LGHNT, CDR2 FRNRAP. This CDR3 region has 12 residues. The DNA of the CDR3 is TGTGCTAGTGGGACAGGGGTTACTGAAGCTTTCTTT. This gives the protein CASGTGVTEAFF.

The genes are TRBV6-6 and TRBJ2-1; no definite D call. Germline assignment: CDR1 MNHNY and CDR2 SVGAGI (reference sequence). This CDR3 has 13 residues. V gave up 0 bases and J gave up 4 bases, with 4 bases separating them. The CDR3 region is CASSYSLYNEQFF. In nucleotides, the CDR3 is TGTGCCAGCAGTTACTCCCTGTACAATGAGCAGTTCTTC.

This chain uses TRBV12-3 or TRBV12-4 with TRBJ1-2; D may be TRBD1 (6 bases). There are 12 residues in the CDR3. V lost 3 bases and J lost 5, with 7 bases in between. CDR3 sequence: CASSFRGYGYTF. CDR3 in DNA: TGTGCCAGCAGTTTCAGGGGATATGGCTACACCTTC.

This clone appeared a few times. The chain is built from TRBV28 and TRBJ1-1, with 7 bases aligning to TRBD1. The J segment lost 6 bases and the V segment lost 6 bases, leaving 7 bases of the junction unmatched. CDR1 is MDHEN, CDR2 SYDVKM, per germline. The CDR3 sequence is 13 residues long. This CDR3 reads CASRSRGRAEAFF. DNA of the CDR3: TGTGCCAGCAGGTCCAGGGGGAGGGCTGAAGCTTTCTTT.

This chain joins TRBV2 and TRBJ2-7; 12 bases are a match to TRBD1. Germline V gene lookup returns CDR1 SNHLY and CDR2 FYNNEI. The CDR3 is 16 residues long. V shed 0 bases, J shed 4 bases, and the junction held 4 bases outside the gene matches. The CDR3 loop is CASSEARDRGRYEQYF. In DNA, the CDR3 is TGTGCCAGCAGTGAAGCTAGGGACAGGGGGCGGTACGAGCAGTACTTC. Filled out from reference TRBV2 and TRBJ2-7, the complete variable domain reads EPEVTQTPSHQVTQMGQEVILRCVPISNHLYFYWYRQILGQKVEFLVSFYNNEISEKSEIFDDQFSVERPDGSNFTLKIRSTKLEDSAMYFCASSEARDRGRYEQYFGPGTRLTVT.

This chain joins TRBV6-1 and TRBJ2-7, with D perhaps matching TRBD1 (7 bases). The CDR3 length is 14 residues. The V gene's germline CDR1 is MNHNS and CDR2 SASEGT. V was clipped by 2 bases and J by 3 bases, with 11 bases between them. The CDR3 nucleotides read TGTGCCAGCAGTGAATGGCGGGACAGCTACGAGCAGTACTTC. It encodes CASSEWRDSYEQYF.

This sequence joins TRBV6-2 or TRBV6-3 and TRBJ2-1; perhaps TRBD2 as D (5 bases). V lost 6 bases, J lost 2 bases, and 14 bases lay in between. The V gene's germline CDR1 is MNHEY and CDR2 SVGEGT. The CDR3 length is 15 residues. The CDR3 protein is CASSAYLGAYNEQFF. The CDR3 DNA is TGTGCCAGCAGCGCGTACCTGGGAGCCTACAATGAGCAGTTCTTC.

This chain joins TRBV5-4 and TRBJ2-3; possibly TRBD2 for D (6 bases). Germline CDR1 reads SGHNT; CDR2 reads YYREEE (reference sequence). There are 15 residues in the CDR3. V lost 4 bases, J lost 3 bases, and 15 bases lay in between. The CDR3 spells CASSRGLGGTDTQYF. In DNA, the CDR3 is TGTGCCAGCAGCCGGGGACTCGGAGGAACAGATACGCAGTATTTT.